This paragraph reports one T cell receptor beta chain. The antigen is undetermined. The data originate from a study of cytomegalovirus exposure and HLA in healthy donors. Whole-study context: Unique TCRs numbering about 85 million, obtained from HLA-typed donors, made up an early data release. Whole-study findings and limits: V- and J-gene trimming in TCR beta was tied to a missense DCLRE1C variant by an analysis performed later. The study listed approximately 160 cytomegalovirus-associated TCR beta chains.

The study ran its PCR with 60 Vbeta and 13 Jbeta primers. Sequencing used immunoSEQ multiplex PCR; TCRdb keeps in-frame clones, though not all of them. The sample carries about 200,000 clones, about nine tenths recorded once. The source is a man aged 30 to 45 in good health and CMV-seronegative. What was sequenced was PBMCs.

DNA for the CDR3: TGTGCCAGCAGCTTGTACAGGGGTCGGGAGCAGTTCTTC. Its protein product is CASSLYRGREQFF. V is TRBV11-3 and J is TRBJ2-1; 7 nucleotides align to TRBD1. V lost 3 bases to trimming and J lost 10 bases; unmatched junction nucleotides: 6. The CDR3 length is 13 residues. Germline V lookup: CDR1 SGHNT, CDR2 YENEEA.